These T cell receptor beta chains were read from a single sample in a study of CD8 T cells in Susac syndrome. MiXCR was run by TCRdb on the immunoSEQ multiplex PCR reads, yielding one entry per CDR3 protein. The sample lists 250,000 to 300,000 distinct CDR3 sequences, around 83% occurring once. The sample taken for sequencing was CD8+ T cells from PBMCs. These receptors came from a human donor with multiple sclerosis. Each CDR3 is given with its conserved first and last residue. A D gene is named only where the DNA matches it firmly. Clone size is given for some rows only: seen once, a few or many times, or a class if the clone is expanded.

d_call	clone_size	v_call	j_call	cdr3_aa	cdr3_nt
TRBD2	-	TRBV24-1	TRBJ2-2	CATSDPLAGENTGELFF	TGTGCCACCAGTGACCCACTAGCGGGAGAGAACACCGGGGAGCTGTTTTTT
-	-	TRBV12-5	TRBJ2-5	CASGLATSRDTWSWGQETQYF	TGTGCTAGTGGTTTGGCGACCAGTAGGGACACTTGGAGCTGGGGGCAAGAGACCCAGTACTTC
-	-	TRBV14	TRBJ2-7	CASSIRTYEQYF	TGTGCCAGCAGCATCCGTACCTACGAGCAGTACTTC
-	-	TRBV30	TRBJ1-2	CAQLPGARWGYGYTF	TGTGCCCAGCTTCCGGGCGCTCGGTGGGGCTATGGCTACACCTTC
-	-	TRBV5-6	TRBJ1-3	CASSLGGSGNTIYF	TGTGCCAGCAGTCTTGGAGGCTCTGGAAACACCATATATTTT
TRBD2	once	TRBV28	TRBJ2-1	CASSYNGLAGQQFF	TGTGCCAGCAGTTACAACGGACTAGCGGGCCAACAGTTCTTC
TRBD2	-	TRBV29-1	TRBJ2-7	CSVEARASGRQHYEQYF	TGCAGCGTTGAAGCGAGGGCTAGCGGGCGACAGCATTACGAGCAGTACTTC
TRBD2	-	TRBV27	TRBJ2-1	CASSSGTSGNNEQFF	TGTGCCAGCAGTTCAGGGACTAGCGGAAACAATGAGCAGTTCTTC
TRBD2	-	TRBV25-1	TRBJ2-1	CASTPSGRSSYNEQFF	TGTGCCAGTACCCCTAGCGGGAGGAGCTCCTACAATGAGCAGTTCTTC
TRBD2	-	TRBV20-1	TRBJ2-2	CSARDLWGTSYTGELFF	TGCAGTGCTAGAGATCTGTGGGGGACTAGCTACACCGGGGAGCTGTTTTTT
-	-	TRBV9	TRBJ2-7	CASSVGGETSGSGYEQYF	TGTGCCAGCAGCGTAGGGGGGGAGACGTCTGGTTCTGGCTACGAGCAGTACTTC
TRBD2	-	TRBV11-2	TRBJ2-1	CASSFSSGEQFF	TGTGCCAGCAGCTTTTCTAGCGGTGAGCAGTTCTTC
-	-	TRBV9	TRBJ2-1	CASSASGDEQFF	TGTGCCAGCAGCGCCTCTGGGGATGAGCAGTTCTTC
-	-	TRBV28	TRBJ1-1	CASSPTDGAFF	TGTGCCAGCAGCCCTACCGATGGAGCTTTCTTT
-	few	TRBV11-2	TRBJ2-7	CASRVTGSYEQYF	TGTGCCAGCAGGGTAACGGGCTCCTACGAGCAGTACTTC
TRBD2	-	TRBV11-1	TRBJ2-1	CASSLWRGKFAGGPWSYNEQFF	TGTGCCAGCAGCTTATGGCGAGGGAAATTCGCGGGAGGGCCGTGGTCCTACAATGAGCAGTTCTTC
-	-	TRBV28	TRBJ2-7	CASRTTLGGHDLYEQYF	TGTGCCAGTCGTACAACCCTCGGGGGCCACGACCTATACGAGCAGTACTTC
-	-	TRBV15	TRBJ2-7	CATSPAGAAYEQYF	TGTGCCACCAGCCCGGCGGGCGCTGCCTACGAGCAGTACTTC
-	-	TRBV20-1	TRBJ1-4	CSASAGGEKLFF	TGCAGTGCTAGCGCGGGGGGGGAAAAACTGTTTTTT
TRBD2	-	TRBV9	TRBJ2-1	CASSVGASGSYEQFF	TGTGCCAGCAGCGTAGGTGCTAGCGGGAGCTATGAGCAGTTCTTC
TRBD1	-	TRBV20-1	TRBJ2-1	CSARPDRVGNEQFF	TGCAGTGCTAGACCGGACAGGGTAGGAAATGAGCAGTTCTTC
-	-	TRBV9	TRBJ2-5	CASSVAGDQETQYF	TGTGCCAGCAGCGTAGCAGGAGACCAAGAGACCCAGTACTTC
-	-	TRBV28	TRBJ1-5	CASSSGHFQPQHF	TGTGCCAGCAGTTCAGGACATTTCCAGCCCCAGCATTTT
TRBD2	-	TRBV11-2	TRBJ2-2	CASADQREARELFF	TGTGCCAGCGCCGATCAGCGGGAGGCCAGGGAGCTGTTTTTT
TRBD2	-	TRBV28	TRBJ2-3	CASSWKGLAAKDTQYF	TGTGCCAGCAGCTGGAAAGGACTAGCGGCTAAAGATACGCAGTATTTT
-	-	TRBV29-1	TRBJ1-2	CSVILTGSSGYTF	TGCAGCGTGATTCTGACAGGTTCAAGTGGCTACACCTTC
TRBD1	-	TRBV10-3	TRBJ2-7	CAISESAGGTYEQYF	TGTGCCATCAGTGAGTCGGCAGGGGGTACCTACGAGCAGTACTTC
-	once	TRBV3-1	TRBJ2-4	CASSQEGPLAKNIQYF	TGTGCCAGCAGCCAAGAGGGACCACTAGCCAAAAACATTCAGTACTTC
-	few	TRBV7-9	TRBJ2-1	CASRPAGSPEQFF	TGTGCCAGCAGACCCGCGGGGTCCCCTGAGCAGTTCTTC